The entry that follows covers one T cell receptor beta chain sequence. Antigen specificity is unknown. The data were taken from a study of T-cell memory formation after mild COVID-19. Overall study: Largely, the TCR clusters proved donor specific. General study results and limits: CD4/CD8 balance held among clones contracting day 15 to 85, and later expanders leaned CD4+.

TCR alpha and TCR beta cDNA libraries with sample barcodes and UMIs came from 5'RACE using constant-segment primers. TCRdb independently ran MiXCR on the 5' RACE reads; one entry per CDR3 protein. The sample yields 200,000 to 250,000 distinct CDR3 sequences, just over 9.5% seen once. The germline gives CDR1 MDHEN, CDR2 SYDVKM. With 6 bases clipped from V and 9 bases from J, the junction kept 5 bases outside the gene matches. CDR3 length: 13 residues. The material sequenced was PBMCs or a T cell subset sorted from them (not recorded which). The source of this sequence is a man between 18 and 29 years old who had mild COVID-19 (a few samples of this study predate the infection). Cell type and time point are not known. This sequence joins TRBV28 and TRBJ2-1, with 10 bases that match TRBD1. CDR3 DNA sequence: TGTGCCAGCAGCTCGGGACAGGGGTCTGAGCAGTTCTTC. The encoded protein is CASSSGQGSEQFF.